This T cell receptor (beta chain) was found in a study of vaccination and CD4 T cells after COVID-19. For the study at large: Timing of post-vaccine sample collection was a median 72 days after dose two, with a range of 14 to 241. Study-wide results and caveats: In convalescent patients, a median approximately 86% of post-vaccine SARS-CoV-2-reactive clones appeared only after vaccination.

With respect to this clonotype: Its antigen is not known.

As for treatment: roughly ten-day PBMC culture with coronavirus spike peptide pools or control peptides (ViraFEST assay). Trimming took 5 bases from V and 3 from J, leaving 10 bases between them. Looked up from germline, CDR1 is MNHNS and CDR2 is SASEGT. The CDR3 contains 13 residues. Cultured CD4+ T-cell DNA underwent Oncomine TCR Beta short-read sequencing. MiXCR, run by TCRdb on the PCR reads, gives a single entry per CDR3 protein. This table holds some 18,000 distinct CDR3 sequences, roughly three fifths found once. This sequence joins TRBV6-1 and TRBJ1-1; D is ambiguous. The source of this sequence is a human donor who had recovered from COVID-19. Sequenced input: CD4+ T cells from blood, cultured in vitro. The CDR3 coding sequence is TGTGCCAGCAGTCGGGAAAGTGACACTGAAGCTTTCTTT. Amino acid sequence: CASSRESDTEAFF.